Listed below are T cell receptor beta chains from one sample, sequenced in a study of human T cells and chemical hapten exposure. From the RACE reads, TCRdb called clonotypes with MiXCR, one entry per CDR3 protein. There are tens of thousands of distinct CDR3 sequences in the sample; 6.7% occur only once, and under 2% lies in the top ten. The specimen was whole blood, collected in connection with sensitization to the hapten diphenylcyclopropenone (DPC). These receptors were collected from a woman aged 25-40 years with alopecia areata. Some clones in this sample may be carry-over from other donors' samples. CDR3s include the opening cysteine and the closing phenylalanine or tryptophan. The D gene is left open where the match is weak. Clone size appears in some rows only: once, few, many, or a class for an expanded clone.

.	many	TRBJ2-1	TRBV9	CASSTRTYNEQFF	TGTGCCAGCAGCACGAGGACCTACAATGAGCAGTTCTTC
.	many	TRBJ1-1	TRBV6-1	CASSGFVGTLNTEAFF	TGTGCCAGCAGTGGTTTCGTGGGAACCTTGAACACTGAAGCTTTCTTT
.	.	TRBJ2-7	TRBV5-4	CASSFPQGYEQYF	TGTGCCAGCAGCTTTCCTCAGGGTTACGAGCAGTACTTC
TRBD1	few	TRBJ1-3	TRBV4-1	CASSQGQGPSGNTIYF	TGCGCCAGCAGCCAGGGACAGGGTCCCTCTGGAAACACCATATATTTT
.	few	TRBJ1-1	TRBV30	CAWSAAHAEAFF	TGTGCCTGGAGCGCGGCTCATGCTGAAGCTTTCTTT
.	.	TRBJ2-2	TRBV19	CASSINGANGELFF	TGTGCCAGTAGTATTAATGGGGCGAACGGGGAGCTGTTTTTT
TRBD1	few	TRBJ1-1	TRBV2	CASSEPGQGRTEAFF	TGTGCCAGCAGTGAGCCGGGACAGGGTAGGACTGAAGCTTTCTTT
.	many	TRBJ1-1	TRBV20-1	CSARVKRQVMNTEAFF	TGCAGTGCTAGAGTCAAAAGACAGGTGATGAACACTGAAGCTTTCTTT
.	many	TRBJ2-1	TRBV12-3/TRBV12-4	CASSLAGWGYNEQFF	TGTGCCAGCAGTTTAGCAGGGTGGGGCTACAATGAGCAGTTCTTC
TRBD1	few	TRBJ1-5	TRBV2	CASSGTGERGQPQHF	TGTGCCAGCAGTGGGACAGGGGAAAGAGGACAGCCCCAGCATTTT
.	few	TRBJ2-1	TRBV6-2/TRBV6-3	CASSFYLGSQFF	TGTGCCAGCAGTTTCTACCTTGGGAGTCAGTTCTTC
.	many	TRBJ2-2	TRBV7-8	CASSPLGTRPGELFF	TGTGCCAGCAGCCCCCTGGGAACCCGGCCGGGGGAGCTGTTTTTT
TRBD1	many	TRBJ1-1	TRBV12-3/TRBV12-4	CASSSRGTGDTEAFF	TGTGCCAGCAGCTCCCGGGGGACAGGGGACACTGAAGCTTTCTTT
.	few	TRBJ1-1	TRBV5-1	CASSPPKPNTEAFF	TGCGCCAGCAGCCCCCCCAAGCCGAACACTGAAGCTTTCTTT
.	many	TRBJ1-1	TRBV4-3	CASSQEFRFRGPGMAEAFF	TGTGCCAGCAGCCAAGAGTTTCGGTTCCGGGGCCCCGGGATGGCTGAAGCTTTCTTT
TRBD1	few	TRBJ1-2	TRBV20-1	CSARDRGLNGYTF	TGCAGTGCTCGCGACAGGGGTCTGAATGGCTACACCTTC
TRBD2	many	TRBJ2-7	TRBV2	CASKVSGYEQYF	TGTGCCAGCAAGGTTAGCGGGTACGAGCAGTACTTC
TRBD1	.	TRBJ1-1	TRBV5-1	CASSLAQTGGTEAFF	TGCGCCAGCAGCTTGGCCCAGACAGGGGGCACTGAAGCTTTCTTT
.	many	TRBJ2-2	TRBV11-3	CASSTGKGTGELFF	TGTGCCAGCAGTACAGGGAAGGGGACCGGGGAGCTGTTTTTT
.	few	TRBJ2-1	TRBV12-3/TRBV12-4	CASSLIQVGTYNEQFF	TGTGCCAGCAGTTTAATCCAGGTGGGAACCTACAATGAGCAGTTCTTC
TRBD2	few	TRBJ2-1	TRBV20-1	CSARDPRGGLQSYNEQFF	TGCAGTGCTAGAGACCCACGGGGGGGCTTACAATCCTACAATGAGCAGTTCTTC
TRBD2	many	TRBJ2-7	TRBV12-3/TRBV12-4	CASSPERGGTYEQYF	TGTGCCAGCAGCCCAGAGCGGGGGGGAACCTACGAGCAGTACTTC
.	.	TRBJ1-3	TRBV5-1	CANSQQGSSGNTIYF	TGCGCCAACAGCCAGCAGGGGAGCTCTGGAAACACCATATATTTT
.	many	TRBJ2-1	TRBV5-1	CASSLGTTDNEQFF	TGCGCCAGCAGCTTGGGCACCACGGACAATGAGCAGTTCTTC
TRBD1	many	TRBJ1-1	TRBV29-1	CSVPGTGNTEAFF	TGCAGCGTCCCCGGGACAGGGAACACTGAAGCTTTCTTT
TRBD1	many	TRBJ2-2	TRBV15	CATSRDFGQANTGELFF	TGTGCCACCAGCAGAGATTTCGGACAGGCGAACACCGGGGAGCTGTTTTTT